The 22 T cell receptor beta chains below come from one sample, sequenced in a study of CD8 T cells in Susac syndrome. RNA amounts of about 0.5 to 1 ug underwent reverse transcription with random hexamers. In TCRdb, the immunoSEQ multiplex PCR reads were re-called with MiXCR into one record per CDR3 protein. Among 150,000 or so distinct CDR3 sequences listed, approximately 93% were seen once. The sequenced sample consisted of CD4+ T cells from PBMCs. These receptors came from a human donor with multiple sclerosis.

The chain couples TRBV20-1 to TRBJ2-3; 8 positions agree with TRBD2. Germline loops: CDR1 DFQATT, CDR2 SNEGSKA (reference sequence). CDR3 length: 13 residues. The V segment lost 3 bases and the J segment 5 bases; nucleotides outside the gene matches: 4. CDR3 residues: CSASLAGLDTQYF. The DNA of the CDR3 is TGCAGTGCTAGTCTAGCGGGCCTAGATACGCAGTATTTT.

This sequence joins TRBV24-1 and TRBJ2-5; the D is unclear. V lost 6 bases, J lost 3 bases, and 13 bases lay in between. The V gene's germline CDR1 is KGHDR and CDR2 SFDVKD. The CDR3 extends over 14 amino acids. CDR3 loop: CATSNDRSEETQYF. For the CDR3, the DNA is TGTGCCACCAGTAACGACCGGAGCGAAGAGACCCAGTACTTC.

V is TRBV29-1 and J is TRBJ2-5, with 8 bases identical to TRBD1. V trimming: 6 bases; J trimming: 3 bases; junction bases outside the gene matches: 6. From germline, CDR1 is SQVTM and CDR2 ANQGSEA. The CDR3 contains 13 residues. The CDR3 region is CSVKVTGEETQYF. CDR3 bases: TGCAGCGTAAAGGTGACAGGGGAAGAGACCCAGTACTTC.

The CDR3 is CASHSPGGTEAFF. The CDR3 nucleotides read TGTGCCAGCCACAGTCCAGGGGGGACTGAAGCTTTCTTT. The V call is TRBV6-6, the J call TRBJ1-1; 7 nucleotides match TRBD1. The CDR3 sequence is 13 residues long. J was trimmed by 5 bases and V by 8 bases; bases with no gene match: 8. Germline V gene data show CDR1 as MNHNY and CDR2 as SVGAGI (reference sequence).

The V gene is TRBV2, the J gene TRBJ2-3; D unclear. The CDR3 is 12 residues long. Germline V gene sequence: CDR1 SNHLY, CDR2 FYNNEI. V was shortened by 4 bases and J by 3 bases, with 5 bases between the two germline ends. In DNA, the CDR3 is TGTGCCAGCAGTGCCCTTACAGATACGCAGTATTTT. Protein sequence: CASSALTDTQYF.

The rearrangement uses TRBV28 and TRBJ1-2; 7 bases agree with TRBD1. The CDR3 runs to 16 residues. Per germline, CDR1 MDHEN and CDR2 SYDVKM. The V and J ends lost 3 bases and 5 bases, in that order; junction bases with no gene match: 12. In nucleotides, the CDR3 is TGTGCCAGCAGTTTTGCAGGGGACAGTAGCCTATATGGCTACACCTTC. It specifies CASSFAGDSSLYGYTF.

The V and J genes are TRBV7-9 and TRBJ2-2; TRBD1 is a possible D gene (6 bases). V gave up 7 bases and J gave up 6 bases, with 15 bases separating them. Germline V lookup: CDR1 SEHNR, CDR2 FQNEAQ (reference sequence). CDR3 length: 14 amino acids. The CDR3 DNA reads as TGTGCCAGCAACGGGTGGGGGCGAGCCGGGGAGCTGTTTTTT. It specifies CASNGWGRAGELFF.

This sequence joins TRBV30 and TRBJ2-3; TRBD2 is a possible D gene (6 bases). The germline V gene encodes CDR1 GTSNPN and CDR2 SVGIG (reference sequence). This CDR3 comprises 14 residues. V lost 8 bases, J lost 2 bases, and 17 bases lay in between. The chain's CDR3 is CARGGGGNTDTQYF. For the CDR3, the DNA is TGTGCCCGGGGAGGCGGAGGAAACACAGATACGCAGTATTTT. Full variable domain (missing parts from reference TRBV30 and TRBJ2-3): SQTIHQWPATLVQPVGSPLSLECTVEGTSNPNLYWYRQAAGRGLQLLFYSVGIGQISSEVPQNLSASRPQDRQFILSSKKLLLSDSGFYLCARGGGGNTDTQYFGPGTRLTVL.

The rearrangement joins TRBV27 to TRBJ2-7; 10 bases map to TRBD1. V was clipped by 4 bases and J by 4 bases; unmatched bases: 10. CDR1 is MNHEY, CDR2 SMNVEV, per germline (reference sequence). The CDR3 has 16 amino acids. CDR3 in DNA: TGTGCCAGCAGTTCACCCCGGGACAGGGGACAATACGAGCAGTACTTC. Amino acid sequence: CASSSPRDRGQYEQYF.

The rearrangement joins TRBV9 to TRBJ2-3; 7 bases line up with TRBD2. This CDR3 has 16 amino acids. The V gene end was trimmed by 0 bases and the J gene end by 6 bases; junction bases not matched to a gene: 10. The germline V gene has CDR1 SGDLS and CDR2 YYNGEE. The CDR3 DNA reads TGTGCCAGCAGCGTAGAAGGAACGGGAGGTATCGATACGCAGTATTTT. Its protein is CASSVEGTGGIDTQYF.

This CDR3 is CASRGTGDGEPQHF. The CDR3 DNA is TGCGCCAGCAGGGGGACAGGAGACGGAGAGCCCCAGCATTTT. The chain links TRBV5-1 to TRBJ1-5, with 8 bases lining up with TRBD1. Germline V CDR1 and CDR2: SGHRS, YFSETQ. The CDR3 consists of 14 residues. V lost 5 bases and J lost 8; bases outside the gene matches: 9. The variable domain in full, completed from reference TRBV5-1 and TRBJ1-5, reads KAGVTQTPRYLIKTRGQQVTLSCSPISGHRSVSWYQQTPGQGLQFLFEYFSETQRNKGNFPGRFSGRQFSNSRSEMNVSTLELGDSALYLCASRGTGDGEPQHFGDGTRLSIL.

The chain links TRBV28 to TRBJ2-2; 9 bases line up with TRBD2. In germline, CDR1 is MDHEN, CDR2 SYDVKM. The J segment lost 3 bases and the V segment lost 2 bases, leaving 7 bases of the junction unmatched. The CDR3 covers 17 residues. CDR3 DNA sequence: TGTGCCAGCAGTTTACCGGCGGGAGGGCCATACACCGGGGAGCTGTTTTTT. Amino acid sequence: CASSLPAGGPYTGELFF.

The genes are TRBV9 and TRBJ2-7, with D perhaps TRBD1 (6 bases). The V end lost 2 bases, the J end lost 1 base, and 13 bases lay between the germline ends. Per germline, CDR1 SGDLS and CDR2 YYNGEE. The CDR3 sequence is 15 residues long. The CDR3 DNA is TGTGCCAGCAGCGTCCGGGACACCCAGTCCTACGAGCAGTACTTC. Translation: CASSVRDTQSYEQYF.

The DNA of the CDR3 is TGTGCCAGCAGCGCCCGGCGGATGGGACCCTACGAGCAGTACTTC. Its protein is CASSARRMGPYEQYF. The V and J genes are TRBV7-8 and TRBJ2-7, with D perhaps assigned TRBD1 or TRBD2 (5 bases each). The CDR3 runs to 15 residues. CDR1 is SGHVS, CDR2 FQNEAQ, per germline. Trimming pared 5 bases from V and 2 bases from J, leaving 16 bases between.

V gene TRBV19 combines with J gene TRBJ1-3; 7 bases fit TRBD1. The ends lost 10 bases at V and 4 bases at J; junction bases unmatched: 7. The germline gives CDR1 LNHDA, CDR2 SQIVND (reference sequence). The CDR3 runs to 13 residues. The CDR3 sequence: CATNPTGGNTIYF. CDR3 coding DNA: TGTGCCACCAATCCGACAGGGGGAAACACCATATATTTT.

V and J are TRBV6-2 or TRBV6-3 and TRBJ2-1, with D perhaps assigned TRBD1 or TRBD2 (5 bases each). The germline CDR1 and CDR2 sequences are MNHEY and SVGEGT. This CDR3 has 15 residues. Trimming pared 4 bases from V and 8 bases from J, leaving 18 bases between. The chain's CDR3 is CASSSPGTRSYEQFF. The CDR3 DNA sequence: TGTGCCAGCAGTTCGCCCGGGACCAGAAGCTATGAGCAGTTCTTC.

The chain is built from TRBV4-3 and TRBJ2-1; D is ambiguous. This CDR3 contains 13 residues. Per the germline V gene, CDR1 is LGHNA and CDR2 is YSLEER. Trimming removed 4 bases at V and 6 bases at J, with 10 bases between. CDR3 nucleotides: TGCGCCAGCAGCCTCCACCTTATCAATGAGCAGTTCTTC. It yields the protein CASSLHLINEQFF.

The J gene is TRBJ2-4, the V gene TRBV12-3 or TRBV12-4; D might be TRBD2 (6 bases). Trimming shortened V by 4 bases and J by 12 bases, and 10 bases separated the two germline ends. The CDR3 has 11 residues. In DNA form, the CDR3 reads TGTGCCAGCAGTTCGGGACTGGCTCAGTACTTC. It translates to CASSSGLAQYF.

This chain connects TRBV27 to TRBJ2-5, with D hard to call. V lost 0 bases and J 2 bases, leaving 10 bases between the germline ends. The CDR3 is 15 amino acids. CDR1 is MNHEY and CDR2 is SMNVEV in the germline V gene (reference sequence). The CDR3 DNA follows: TGTGCCAGCAGTTTATCGGCTGGGCCGCAAGAGACCCAGTACTTC. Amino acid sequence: CASSLSAGPQETQYF.

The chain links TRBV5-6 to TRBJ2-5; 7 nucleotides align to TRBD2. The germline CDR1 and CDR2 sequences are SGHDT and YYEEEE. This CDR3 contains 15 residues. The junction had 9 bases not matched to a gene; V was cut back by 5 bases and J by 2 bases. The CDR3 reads CASSYSPGLQETQYF. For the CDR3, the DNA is TGTGCCAGCAGTTATTCTCCGGGACTACAAGAGACCCAGTACTTC.

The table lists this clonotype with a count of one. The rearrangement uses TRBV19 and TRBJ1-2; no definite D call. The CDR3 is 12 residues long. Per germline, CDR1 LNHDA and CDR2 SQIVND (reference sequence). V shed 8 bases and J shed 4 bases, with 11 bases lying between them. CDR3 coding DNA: TGTGCCAGTGGTAGTCGGGGCTATGGCTACACCTTC. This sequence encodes CASGSRGYGYTF.

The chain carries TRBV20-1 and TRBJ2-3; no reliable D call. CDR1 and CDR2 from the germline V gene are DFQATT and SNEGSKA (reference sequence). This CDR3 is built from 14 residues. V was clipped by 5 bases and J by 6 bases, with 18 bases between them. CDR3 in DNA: TGCAGTGCTCCCGTGATCGCGATGGGGGATACGCAGTATTTT. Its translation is CSAPVIAMGDTQYF.